This entry lists 4 T cell receptor beta chains sequenced from one sample in a study of post-analysis software for immune sequencing data. Study-wide results and limits: Compared with controls, patients had more of five or six TRBV segments, including TRBV5-6, TRBV5-1 and TRBV20-1.

Tagging with unique molecular identifiers was a feature of the TCR beta cDNA libraries. One entry per CDR3 protein results from TCRdb running MiXCR on the PCR reads. The data contain 400,000 to 500,000 distinct CDR3 sequences, about 39% of them singletons. The antigens for these receptors are not known. Sequencing was performed on blood. The receptors were gathered from a girl aged 2-9 years with multiple sclerosis.

This clonotype has more than one count but fewer than ten. The gene calls are TRBV20-1 and TRBJ2-5; 10 bases fit TRBD2. With the DNA end fitting TRBJ2-7 better, the J assignment may be wrong. The germline V gene has CDR1 DFQATT and CDR2 SNEGSKA (reference sequence). The CDR3 contains 16 residues. The CDR3 region is CSARDTSGMVVHEQYF. In DNA, the CDR3 is TGCAGTGCTAGAGATACTAGCGGGATGGTTGTACACGAGCAGTACTTC.

This clonotype was seen more than once but under ten times. The CDR3, as DNA: TGCAGCGTTGGAACAGGGATATACGGTGAGCAGTTCTTC. This codes for CSVGTGIYGEQFF. This sequence joins TRBV29-1 and TRBJ2-1, with TRBD1 as a possible D gene (6 bases). The CDR3 is 13 amino acids. V gave up 4 bases and J gave up 9 bases, with 16 bases separating them. From germline, CDR1 is SQVTM and CDR2 ANQGSEA.

V is TRBV7-9 and J is TRBJ2-1, with 9 bases that match TRBD2. The trim removed 5 bases at V and 2 bases at J, leaving 19 bases unmatched. Germline V CDR1 and CDR2: SEHNR, FQNEAQ (reference sequence). The CDR3 has 20 amino acids. In DNA, the CDR3 is TGTGCCAGCAGCCCCAGCCTACTAGCGGGCAGATCTACGGCCTACAATGAGCAGTTCTTC. Its translation: CASSPSLLAGRSTAYNEQFF.

To note about this clonotype: A read error may account for a junction end that differs from germline. The chain links TRBV7-3 to TRBJ2-1, with 10 bases matching TRBD2. This CDR3 contains 16 residues. Germline loops: CDR1 SGHTA, CDR2 FQGTGA. The CDR3 nucleotides read TGTACCAGCAGCTTAAGCGGGAGGGCCTCCTACAATGAGCAGTTCTTC. This encodes CTSSLSGRASYNEQFF.